Listed below are T cell receptor beta chains from one sample, sequenced in a study of graft-versus-host responses after intestinal transplantation. For these TCRs, the target antigens are not known. Using immunoSEQ multiplex PCR, the repertoire was profiled, and TCRdb retains in-frame clones only, with some absent. The repertoire holds roughly 100,000 clones, with roughly nine tenths as singletons. The sample was unstimulated CD4+ T cells sorted from spleen or lymph node cells, taken before transplant. Every receptor here comes from a human donor who was the organ donor for an intestinal transplant. Each CDR3 is given with its conserved first and last residue. The D gene is left open where the match is weak. Only part of the rows carry a size: once, few, many, or a class if the clone is expanded.

size: NA; V: TRBV10-1; D: TRBD1; J: TRBJ2-6; CDR3: CASSETRDRACSCTYSGANVLTF; DNA: TGCGCCAGCAGTGAAACTCGGGACAGGGCATGCTCTTGCACGTACTCTGGGGCCAACGTCCTGACTTTC
size: NA; V: TRBV5-1; D: NA; J: TRBJ1-1; CDR3: CASSLREKEAFF; DNA: TGCGCCAGCAGCTTGAGGGAGAAAGAAGCTTTCTTT
size: NA; V: TRBV6-6; D: NA; J: TRBJ1-3; CDR3: CASNSRAKGNTIYF; DNA: TGTGCCAGCAACAGCAGGGCAAAGGGAAACACCATATATTTT
size: NA; V: TRBV27; D: TRBD2; J: TRBJ2-1; CDR3: CASRPQVGLAGGGFFF; DNA: TGTGCCAGCAGACCGCAGGTCGGACTAGCGGGGGGGGGATTCTTCTTC
size: NA; V: TRBV7-3; D: TRBD2; J: TRBJ2-5; CDR3: CASSFSGRGETQYF; DNA: TGTGCCAGCAGCTTCTCCGGGAGGGGGGAGACCCAGTACTTC
size: NA; V: TRBV7-9; D: NA; J: TRBJ2-5; CDR3: CASSLLRAIGETQYF; DNA: TGTGCCAGCAGCTTATTGCGGGCAATCGGGGAGACCCAGTACTTC
size: NA; V: TRBV9; D: TRBD2; J: TRBJ2-2; CDR3: CASSEKGLAGGRVGELFF; DNA: TGTGCCAGCAGCGAGAAGGGACTAGCGGGGGGGCGAGTCGGGGAGCTGTTTTTT
size: once; V: TRBV2; D: TRBD2; J: TRBJ2-3; CDR3: CASRLAGATDTQYF; DNA: TGTGCCAGCAGACTAGCGGGGGCCACAGATACGCAGTATTTT
size: NA; V: TRBV18; D: TRBD1; J: TRBJ2-5; CDR3: CASSDQGASQETQYF; DNA: TGTGCCAGCTCAGATCAGGGGGCTTCCCAAGAGACCCAGTACTTC
size: few; V: TRBV2; D: TRBD1; J: TRBJ1-6; CDR3: CASSPRDRGSTPLHF; DNA: TGTGCCAGCAGTCCCCGGGACAGGGGATCTACACCCCTCCACTTT
size: NA; V: TRBV6-5; D: TRBD1; J: TRBJ1-1; CDR3: CASRGQGLRTEAFF; DNA: TGTGCCAGCAGAGGACAGGGGTTAAGGACTGAAGCTTTCTTT
size: few; V: TRBV5-6; D: NA; J: TRBJ1-3; CDR3: CASSLVHRGNTIYF; DNA: TGTGCCAGCAGCTTGGTTCACAGGGGAAACACCATATATTTT
size: NA; V: TRBV6-5; D: NA; J: TRBJ1-1; CDR3: CASSYSRYRENTEAFF; DNA: TGTGCCAGCAGTTACTCGAGGTACAGGGAGAACACTGAAGCTTTCTTT
size: NA; V: TRBV18; D: NA; J: TRBJ2-3; CDR3: CASSPLVEISTDTQYF; DNA: TGTGCCAGCTCACCGTTAGTCGAGATTAGCACAGATACGCAGTATTTT
size: few; V: TRBV29-1; D: NA; J: TRBJ2-7; CDR3: CSVEEGSSYEQYF; DNA: TGCAGCGTTGAAGAGGGCAGCTCCTACGAGCAGTACTTC
size: NA; V: TRBV4-3; D: TRBD2; J: TRBJ2-3; CDR3: CASSQMAAGGEPDTQYF; DNA: TGCGCCAGCAGCCAGATGGCGGCGGGAGGGGAGCCAGATACGCAGTATTTT
size: NA; V: TRBV18; D: TRBD2; J: TRBJ2-3; CDR3: CASSPQRGGSTDTQYF; DNA: TGTGCCAGCTCACCACAGCGGGGGGGAAGCACAGATACGCAGTATTTT
size: NA; V: TRBV14; D: NA; J: TRBJ2-7; CDR3: CASSHRPGGTVREQYF; DNA: TGTGCCAGCAGCCACAGACCGGGCGGGACAGTGAGGGAGCAGTACTTC
size: NA; V: TRBV11-1; D: NA; J: TRBJ1-1; CDR3: CASSLEVTPGGEAFF; DNA: TGTGCCAGCAGCTTAGAGGTCACCCCTGGAGGTGAAGCTTTCTTT
size: NA; V: TRBV6-5; D: NA; J: TRBJ1-1; CDR3: CASSTPGGKGAFF; DNA: TGTGCCAGCAGTACGCCCGGGGGGAAGGGAGCTTTCTTT
size: NA; V: TRBV4-3; D: NA; J: TRBJ1-2; CDR3: CASSQAGGRGINYGYTF; DNA: TGCGCCAGCAGCCAAGCAGGAGGGAGGGGAATAAACTATGGCTACACCTTC
size: NA; V: TRBV6-5; D: NA; J: TRBJ2-3; CDR3: CASSYGGGSTDTQYF; DNA: TGTGCCAGCAGTTATGGGGGCGGTTCCACAGATACGCAGTATTTT
size: NA; V: TRBV14; D: NA; J: TRBJ2-7; CDR3: CASSQDLQAYEQYF; DNA: TGTGCCAGCAGCCAAGATCTGCAGGCCTACGAGCAGTACTTC
size: NA; V: TRBV29-1; D: NA; J: TRBJ2-5; CDR3: CSVTHGTHQETQYF; DNA: TGCAGCGTTACCCACGGGACACACCAAGAGACCCAGTACTTC
size: NA; V: TRBV7-8; D: TRBD1; J: TRBJ1-5; CDR3: CASSLAVTGTGNQPQHF; DNA: TGTGCCAGCAGCTTAGCGGTAACCGGGACAGGGAATCAGCCCCAGCATTTT
size: once; V: TRBV5-1; D: NA; J: TRBJ1-3; CDR3: CASSLAGSGNTIYF; DNA: TGCGCCAGCAGCTTGGCAGGGTCTGGAAACACCATATATTTT
size: NA; V: TRBV4-1; D: TRBD2; J: TRBJ2-7; CDR3: CASSHGLAGTEQYF; DNA: TGCGCCAGCAGCCACGGGCTAGCGGGGACCGAGCAGTACTTC
size: NA; V: TRBV5-1; D: TRBD1; J: TRBJ1-1; CDR3: CASSLAGTGGGTEAFF; DNA: TGCGCCAGCAGCTTGGCCGGGACAGGAGGGGGGACTGAAGCTTTCTTT
size: NA; V: TRBV7-6; D: TRBD1; J: TRBJ2-7; CDR3: CASSLVHGTGGLYEQYF; DNA: TGTGCCAGCAGCTTAGTACATGGGACAGGGGGACTCTACGAGCAGTACTTC
size: NA; V: TRBV6-1; D: NA; J: TRBJ2-7; CDR3: CASSDRHGGHSTYEQYF; DNA: TGTGCCAGCAGTGATCGCCACGGGGGGCATTCCACCTACGAGCAGTACTTC
size: once; V: TRBV7-9; D: NA; J: TRBJ2-5; CDR3: CASSLATQGTQYF; DNA: TGTGCCAGCAGCTTAGCGACACAGGGAACCCAGTACTTC
size: NA; V: TRBV14; D: TRBD2; J: TRBJ2-3; CDR3: CASSELAGGPGDTQYF; DNA: TGTGCCAGCAGCGAGTTAGCGGGGGGGCCTGGAGATACGCAGTATTTT
size: NA; V: TRBV7-8; D: TRBD1; J: TRBJ2-7; CDR3: CASSVRDRVAYEQYF; DNA: TGTGCCAGCAGCGTCCGGGACAGGGTGGCCTACGAGCAGTACTTC
size: NA; V: TRBV21-1; D: NA; J: TRBJ1-5; CDR3: CASSKEEITGGPFPDQPQHF; DNA: TGTGCCAGCAGCAAAGAGGAGATAACAGGGGGTCCTTTCCCCGATCAGCCCCAGCATTTT
size: NA; V: TRBV6-5; D: TRBD1; J: TRBJ1-6; CDR3: CASSYGSEGGSSPLHF; DNA: TGTGCCAGCAGTTACGGTTCAGAAGGGGGCAGTTCACCCCTCCACTTT
size: NA; V: TRBV19; D: TRBD1; J: TRBJ1-4; CDR3: CASRAPGGSNEKLFF; DNA: TGTGCCAGTAGAGCCCCAGGGGGTTCTAATGAAAAACTGTTTTTT
size: NA; V: TRBV28; D: NA; J: TRBJ2-1; CDR3: CASSRLIPSSYNEQFF; DNA: TGTGCCAGCAGCCGCCTTATCCCTAGCTCCTACAATGAGCAGTTCTTC
size: NA; V: TRBV4-3; D: TRBD2; J: TRBJ2-5; CDR3: CASSQGPGGAKTQYF; DNA: TGCGCCAGCAGCCAAGGGCCCGGGGGGGCAAAGACCCAGTACTTC
size: NA; V: TRBV4-1; D: NA; J: TRBJ1-6; CDR3: CASSPNGGEGRNSPLHF; DNA: TGCGCCAGCAGCCCAAATGGGGGAGAGGGGAGGAATTCACCCCTCCACTTT
size: NA; V: TRBV6-6; D: TRBD2; J: TRBJ2-1; CDR3: CASSSVAGNSYNEQFF; DNA: TGTGCCAGCAGTTCGGTAGCGGGGAACTCCTACAATGAGCAGTTCTTC
size: NA; V: TRBV13; D: TRBD1; J: TRBJ2-1; CDR3: CASSQKARDRGLVKVIRPDIEQFF; DNA: TGTGCCAGCAGCCAGAAGGCCCGGGACAGGGGGCTCGTCAAAGTGATACGCCCGGACATTGAGCAGTTCTTC
size: few; V: TRBV19; D: NA; J: TRBJ1-6; CDR3: CASSLPTGILHF; DNA: TGTGCCAGTAGTCTCCCCACAGGGATACTCCACTTT
size: NA; V: TRBV5-6; D: NA; J: TRBJ1-6; CDR3: CASSLQGPSYNSPLHF; DNA: TGTGCCAGCAGCTTGCAGGGGCCCTCCTATAATTCACCCCTCCACTTT
size: NA; V: TRBV5-4; D: TRBD1; J: TRBJ2-3; CDR3: CASSLRQGLDTQYF; DNA: TGTGCCAGCAGCTTACGACAGGGCTTAGATACGCAGTATTTT
size: NA; V: TRBV7-3; D: NA; J: TRBJ1-1; CDR3: CASSLEAGSEAFF; DNA: TGTGCCAGCAGCTTAGAGGCTGGGAGTGAAGCTTTCTTT
size: NA; V: TRBV27; D: TRBD2; J: TRBJ2-1; CDR3: CASSNIAGDWAHNEQFF; DNA: TGTGCCAGCAGCAATATCGCGGGGGACTGGGCTCACAATGAGCAGTTCTTC
size: once; V: TRBV2; D: NA; J: TRBJ1-2; CDR3: CASRHYLRQSLYGYTF; DNA: TGTGCCAGCAGACATTACCTCCGACAGAGCCTCTATGGCTACACCTTC
size: NA; V: TRBV19; D: TRBD1; J: TRBJ1-2; CDR3: CASSIRTGQAYGYTF; DNA: TGTGCCAGTAGTATAAGGACGGGACAGGCCTATGGCTACACCTTC
size: NA; V: TRBV20-1; D: NA; J: TRBJ2-4; CDR3: CSARKQGIQYF; DNA: TGCAGTGCTAGAAAGCAGGGGATTCAGTACTTC
size: NA; V: TRBV7-3; D: NA; J: TRBJ1-6; CDR3: CASSYGLANSPLHF; DNA: TGTGCCAGCAGCTACGGGCTAGCTAATTCACCCCTCCACTTT
size: NA; V: TRBV7-3; D: NA; J: TRBJ1-2; CDR3: CASSSKGGGNYGYTF; DNA: TGTGCCAGCAGCTCTAAAGGGGGGGGCAACTATGGCTACACCTTC
size: NA; V: TRBV27; D: NA; J: TRBJ1-2; CDR3: CASKRRTDYGYTF; DNA: TGTGCCAGTAAACGACGGACAGACTATGGCTACACCTTC